This T cell receptor (beta chain) was obtained from a study of T cell clones after liver transplantation. Overall study: Post-transplant blood was tracked for graft-donor-reactive T cell clones identified in a pre-transplant mixed lymphocyte reaction. Tolerance: complete withdrawal held at least one year, liver enzymes staying within twice normal. Study-level results: Post-transplant, graft-donor-reactive CD4 TCRbeta sequences in blood dropped significantly in most of the 8 subjects.

In regard to this clone: The antigen remains unidentified.

Trimming cost V 6 bases and J 5 bases, with 19 bases left between them. The CDR3 is 15 residues long. Germline values: CDR1 LNHDA, CDR2 SQIVND (reference sequence). Here immunoSEQ multiplex PCR was the method, and the copy in TCRdb shows in-frame clones only, minus some. The sample contains around 77,000 clones, about 80% of which appear only once. This material consisted of CD4+ T cells from blood, taken 12 months after liver transplant. This clonotype was sampled from a human patient who received a liver transplant. Some T cells may arise from the graft donor. The J gene is TRBJ2-5, the V gene TRBV19; a weak D match, TRBD2 (7 bases). The CDR3 bases are TGTGCCAGTAGCCAAGGGGGGGGCTCTGTGGAGACCCAGTACTTC. Translating gives CASSQGGGSVETQYF.